A selection of T cell receptor beta chains follows, all from one sample in a study of T cells after posttransplantation cyclophosphamide. Generated by immunoSEQ multiplex PCR, the TCRdb table keeps only in-frame clones and is missing some. Singletons are absent from the sample, which has some 50,000 clones. Sequencing was carried out using PBMCs. The source is a man between 40 and 49 years old in good health, CMV-negative, and a related stem cell transplant donor. Both conserved end residues are part of each CDR3. The order of the fields is V gene, clone size, D gene, J gene, CDR3 DNA, CDR3 protein. The D gene is left open where the match is weak. The size of a clone is reported for some rows only, either as once, few or many, or as a class for expanded clones.

V gene: TRBV11-3; clone size: many; D gene: TRBD1; J gene: TRBJ2-5; CDR3 DNA: TGTGCCAGCAGCCTTCGGGGACAGGGGACAGAGACCCAGTACTTC; CDR3 protein: CASSLRGQGTETQYF
V gene: TRBV15; clone size: many; D gene: -; J gene: TRBJ2-7; CDR3 DNA: TGTGCCACCAGCCGCCAGGCGAAGGAGCAGTACTTC; CDR3 protein: CATSRQAKEQYF
V gene: TRBV30; clone size: many; D gene: TRBD2; J gene: TRBJ2-5; CDR3 DNA: TGTGCCTGGGTGCCGGCGGGAGGTTTTAAAGAAGAGACCCAGTACTTC; CDR3 protein: CAWVPAGGFKEETQYF
V gene: TRBV27; clone size: many; D gene: TRBD2; J gene: TRBJ2-7; CDR3 DNA: TGTGCCAGCAGTTTATGGCAGGGGGAAGCGGGAGGTGGCGAGCAGTACTTC; CDR3 protein: CASSLWQGEAGGGEQYF
V gene: TRBV6-1; clone size: many; D gene: TRBD1; J gene: TRBJ2-5; CDR3 DNA: TGTGCCAGCACCGACAGGGCCCCCAGGGCCCAGTACTTC; CDR3 protein: CASTDRAPRAQYF
V gene: TRBV2; clone size: many; D gene: TRBD2; J gene: TRBJ2-1; CDR3 DNA: TGTGCCAGCAGGAAAGCGGGAGTAGGACCTTACAATGAGCAGTTCTTC; CDR3 protein: CASRKAGVGPYNEQFF
V gene: TRBV6-6; clone size: many; D gene: -; J gene: TRBJ1-5; CDR3 DNA: TGTGCCAGCAGTTACACAGGGATTCCTCAGCCCCAGCATTTT; CDR3 protein: CASSYTGIPQPQHF
V gene: TRBV7-9; clone size: many; D gene: TRBD1; J gene: TRBJ2-7; CDR3 DNA: TGTGCCAGCAGCCCGGCCTGGACAGGGTCCTACGAGCAGTACTTC; CDR3 protein: CASSPAWTGSYEQYF
V gene: TRBV6-6; clone size: many; D gene: -; J gene: TRBJ1-5; CDR3 DNA: TGTGCCAGCATCCAAAGACAGGACTTCAATCAGCCCCAGCATTTT; CDR3 protein: CASIQRQDFNQPQHF
V gene: TRBV4-1; clone size: many; D gene: TRBD1; J gene: TRBJ2-5; CDR3 DNA: TGCGCCAGCAGCCAAGGAGGGGGCCAGGAGACCCAGTACTTC; CDR3 protein: CASSQGGGQETQYF
V gene: TRBV5-1; clone size: many; D gene: TRBD1; J gene: TRBJ2-5; CDR3 DNA: TGCGCCAGCAGCACCGGACAGGGGCGGGAGACCCAGTACTTC; CDR3 protein: CASSTGQGRETQYF
V gene: TRBV7-6; clone size: -; D gene: TRBD1; J gene: TRBJ2-5; CDR3 DNA: TGTGCCAGCAGCTTAGGGGGGACAGGGGATCTGTACTTC; CDR3 protein: CASSLGGTGDLYF
V gene: TRBV6-6; clone size: many; D gene: -; J gene: TRBJ2-7; CDR3 DNA: TGTGCCAGCAGCGGCAACAGGGCATCCTACGAGCAGTACTTC; CDR3 protein: CASSGNRASYEQYF
V gene: TRBV6-1; clone size: few; D gene: TRBD1; J gene: TRBJ2-7; CDR3 DNA: TGTGCCAGCAGTACCCACAGGGGTTACTCCTACGAGCAGTACTTC; CDR3 protein: CASSTHRGYSYEQYF
V gene: TRBV28; clone size: many; D gene: -; J gene: TRBJ1-1; CDR3 DNA: TGTGCCAGCAGCCCCCAAGCCCTCACGGAAGCTTTCTTT; CDR3 protein: CASSPQALTEAFF
V gene: TRBV5-1; clone size: many; D gene: TRBD2; J gene: TRBJ2-7; CDR3 DNA: TGCGCCAGCAGCTCGGGACTAGCGCAGTCGGGCGAGCAGTACTTC; CDR3 protein: CASSSGLAQSGEQYF
V gene: TRBV28; clone size: many; D gene: -; J gene: TRBJ1-5; CDR3 DNA: TGTGCCAGCGCCTGGGGGGGGGCAGCGAGCAATCAGCCCCAGCATTTT; CDR3 protein: CASAWGGAASNQPQHF
V gene: TRBV7-2; clone size: many; D gene: -; J gene: TRBJ2-7; CDR3 DNA: TGTGCCAGCAGCTCCTTACAGAGCTCCTACGAGCAGTACTTC; CDR3 protein: CASSSLQSSYEQYF
V gene: TRBV7-9; clone size: many; D gene: TRBD1; J gene: TRBJ2-3; CDR3 DNA: TGTGCCAGCAGCCCCCCTGGCAGGGGGACAGATACGCAGTATTTT; CDR3 protein: CASSPPGRGTDTQYF
V gene: TRBV9; clone size: -; D gene: TRBD2; J gene: TRBJ2-7; CDR3 DNA: TGTGCCAGCAGCGTAGACCTCGGGAGGGCCTACGAGCAGTACTTC; CDR3 protein: CASSVDLGRAYEQYF
V gene: TRBV28; clone size: many; D gene: -; J gene: TRBJ2-1; CDR3 DNA: TGTGCCAGCAGCGGGAGCAACTACAATGAGCAGTTCTTC; CDR3 protein: CASSGSNYNEQFF
V gene: TRBV28; clone size: many; D gene: TRBD1; J gene: TRBJ1-2; CDR3 DNA: TGTGCCAGCAGTCCCGGGACAGCAAACTATGGCTACACCTTC; CDR3 protein: CASSPGTANYGYTF
V gene: TRBV6-1; clone size: many; D gene: -; J gene: TRBJ2-7; CDR3 DNA: TGTGCCAGCAGTGACGCGCGCGGGTACAAGCAGTACTTC; CDR3 protein: CASSDARGYKQYF
V gene: TRBV6-1; clone size: many; D gene: -; J gene: TRBJ2-1; CDR3 DNA: TGTGCCAGCAGTCCAGCAGGTTACAATGAGCAGTTCTTC; CDR3 protein: CASSPAGYNEQFF
V gene: TRBV15; clone size: many; D gene: -; J gene: TRBJ2-5; CDR3 DNA: TGTGCCACCAGCAGAGTTAGTTCCCAAGAGACCCAGTACTTC; CDR3 protein: CATSRVSSQETQYF
V gene: TRBV27; clone size: many; D gene: -; J gene: TRBJ1-1; CDR3 DNA: TGTGCCAGCCAGGGGACGGCCGGGACTGAAGCTTTCTTT; CDR3 protein: CASQGTAGTEAFF
V gene: TRBV7-9; clone size: many; D gene: TRBD2; J gene: TRBJ2-3; CDR3 DNA: TGTGCCAGCAGCCAACCGCTCGGGGGACTAGCGGGAGGTCCCGATACGCAGTATTTT; CDR3 protein: CASSQPLGGLAGGPDTQYF
V gene: TRBV5-1; clone size: many; D gene: TRBD2; J gene: TRBJ2-5; CDR3 DNA: TGCGCCAGCAGCTTCGGACTAGCGGGTTTACAGACCCAGTACTTC; CDR3 protein: CASSFGLAGLQTQYF
V gene: TRBV19; clone size: many; D gene: TRBD1; J gene: TRBJ1-2; CDR3 DNA: TGTGCCAGTAACTTTGGACAGGAGCGCTATGGCTACACCTTC; CDR3 protein: CASNFGQERYGYTF
V gene: TRBV28; clone size: many; D gene: -; J gene: TRBJ1-2; CDR3 DNA: TGTGCCAGCAGTCCCCCCTCAGTAGGGGGGGCTTACTATGGCTACACCTTC; CDR3 protein: CASSPPSVGGAYYGYTF
V gene: TRBV7-2; clone size: many; D gene: -; J gene: TRBJ2-3; CDR3 DNA: TGTGCCAGCAGCTTAGGAGGTACAGATACGCAGTATTTT; CDR3 protein: CASSLGGTDTQYF
V gene: TRBV5-1; clone size: many; D gene: TRBD1; J gene: TRBJ2-1; CDR3 DNA: TGCGCCAGCAGCCGAGACAGGGGGCTGGTCGATGAGCAGTTCTTC; CDR3 protein: CASSRDRGLVDEQFF
V gene: TRBV7-9; clone size: many; D gene: -; J gene: TRBJ2-1; CDR3 DNA: TGTGCCAGCAGCTTTAGTAGAACGTTTCACAATGAGCAGTTCTTC; CDR3 protein: CASSFSRTFHNEQFF
V gene: TRBV5-5; clone size: many; D gene: -; J gene: TRBJ1-5; CDR3 DNA: TGTGCCAGCAGCTTAGGGAGGCCGCGCAATCAGCCCCAGCATTTT; CDR3 protein: CASSLGRPRNQPQHF
V gene: TRBV19; clone size: many; D gene: -; J gene: TRBJ2-7; CDR3 DNA: TGTGCCAGTAGTGCAGGGGGGACTCCCTACGAGCAGTACTTC; CDR3 protein: CASSAGGTPYEQYF
V gene: TRBV21-1; clone size: many; D gene: -; J gene: TRBJ2-4; CDR3 DNA: TGTGCCAGCACGCGACTAGCCAAAAACATTCAGTACTTC; CDR3 protein: CASTRLAKNIQYF
V gene: TRBV5-1; clone size: many; D gene: TRBD2; J gene: TRBJ2-7; CDR3 DNA: TGCGCCAGCAGCTCGGGACTAGCGGGGAGTGAGCAGTACTTC; CDR3 protein: CASSSGLAGSEQYF
V gene: TRBV11-2; clone size: many; D gene: -; J gene: TRBJ2-5; CDR3 DNA: TGTGCCAGCAGCCCATTGACGAGCGGGGAGACCCAGTACTTC; CDR3 protein: CASSPLTSGETQYF
V gene: TRBV30; clone size: many; D gene: -; J gene: TRBJ2-2; CDR3 DNA: TGTGCCTGGAGTGTACTGGGAGCCGGGGAGCTGTTTTTT; CDR3 protein: CAWSVLGAGELFF
V gene: TRBV10-3; clone size: many; D gene: TRBD1; J gene: TRBJ2-5; CDR3 DNA: TGTGCCATCAGTCGGGACAGGGGGATGGAGACCCAGTACTTC; CDR3 protein: CAISRDRGMETQYF
V gene: TRBV5-5; clone size: many; D gene: TRBD1; J gene: TRBJ1-5; CDR3 DNA: TGTGCCAGCAGCCGGACAGGGGACCCCAATCAGCCCCAGCATTTT; CDR3 protein: CASSRTGDPNQPQHF
V gene: TRBV29-1; clone size: many; D gene: TRBD1; J gene: TRBJ2-1; CDR3 DNA: TGCAGCGTTGAATTCCGGGACAGGGGATTCAATGAGCAGTTCTTC; CDR3 protein: CSVEFRDRGFNEQFF
V gene: TRBV6-1; clone size: many; D gene: -; J gene: TRBJ2-7; CDR3 DNA: TGTGCCAGCAGTGAAGCCGGGATTTCCAGCTCCTACGAGCAGTACTTC; CDR3 protein: CASSEAGISSSYEQYF
V gene: TRBV7-7; clone size: many; D gene: -; J gene: TRBJ2-2; CDR3 DNA: TGTGCTAGCAGCTTAGATCTCAGCGCTAGCACCGGGGAGCTGTTTTTT; CDR3 protein: CASSLDLSASTGELFF
V gene: TRBV7-2; clone size: many; D gene: TRBD2; J gene: TRBJ2-7; CDR3 DNA: TGTGCCAGCAGCTTGGGACTAGCGGGAGGCGAGCAGTACTTC; CDR3 protein: CASSLGLAGGEQYF
V gene: TRBV27; clone size: few; D gene: -; J gene: TRBJ2-7; CDR3 DNA: TGTGCCAGCAGTTTATCGCCAATCCACGAGCAGTACTTC; CDR3 protein: CASSLSPIHEQYF
V gene: TRBV27; clone size: many; D gene: -; J gene: TRBJ1-4; CDR3 DNA: TGTGCCAGCAGTTTTACCTCAACTCCGGGGGGTGAAAAACTGTTTTTT; CDR3 protein: CASSFTSTPGGEKLFF
V gene: TRBV2; clone size: few; D gene: -; J gene: TRBJ1-6; CDR3 DNA: TGTGCCAGCAGCAGATCCCCGGGCGCGGGGGATAATAATTCACCCCTCCACTTT; CDR3 protein: CASSRSPGAGDNNSPLHF
V gene: TRBV6-1; clone size: many; D gene: -; J gene: TRBJ1-1; CDR3 DNA: TGTGCCAGCAGTGATTGGCAATCGGGGAACACTGAAGCTTTCTTT; CDR3 protein: CASSDWQSGNTEAFF
V gene: TRBV6-1; clone size: many; D gene: TRBD1; J gene: TRBJ1-1; CDR3 DNA: TGTGCCAGCAGTGAAGGGGGGACAGTGAACACTGAAGCTTTCTTT; CDR3 protein: CASSEGGTVNTEAFF
V gene: TRBV5-1; clone size: many; D gene: -; J gene: TRBJ1-4; CDR3 DNA: TGCGCCAGCACCAGTGGGAGGTTCCCCCCAAGTAATGAAAAACTGTTTTTT; CDR3 protein: CASTSGRFPPSNEKLFF